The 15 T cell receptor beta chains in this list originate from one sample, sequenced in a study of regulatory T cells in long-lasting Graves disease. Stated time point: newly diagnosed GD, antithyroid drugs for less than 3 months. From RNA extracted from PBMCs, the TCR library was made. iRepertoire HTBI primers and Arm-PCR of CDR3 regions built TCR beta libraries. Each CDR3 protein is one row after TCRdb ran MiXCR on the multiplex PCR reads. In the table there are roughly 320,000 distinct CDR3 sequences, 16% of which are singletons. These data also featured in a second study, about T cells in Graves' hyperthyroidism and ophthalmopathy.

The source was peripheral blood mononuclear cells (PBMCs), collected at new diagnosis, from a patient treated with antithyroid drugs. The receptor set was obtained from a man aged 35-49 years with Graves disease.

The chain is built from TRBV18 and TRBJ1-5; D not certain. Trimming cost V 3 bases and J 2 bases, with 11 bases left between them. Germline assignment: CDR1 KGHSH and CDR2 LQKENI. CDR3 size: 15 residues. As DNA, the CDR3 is TGTGCCAGCTCACCCGGCGGAGCGGGCAATCAGCCCCAGCATTTT. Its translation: CASSPGGAGNQPQHF.

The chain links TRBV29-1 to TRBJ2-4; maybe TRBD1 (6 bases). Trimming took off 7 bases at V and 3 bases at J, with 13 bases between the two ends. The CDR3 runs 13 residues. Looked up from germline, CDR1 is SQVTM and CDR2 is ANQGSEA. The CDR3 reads CSAHVDSKNIQYF. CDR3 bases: TGCAGCGCCCATGTGGACAGCAAAAACATTCAGTACTTC.

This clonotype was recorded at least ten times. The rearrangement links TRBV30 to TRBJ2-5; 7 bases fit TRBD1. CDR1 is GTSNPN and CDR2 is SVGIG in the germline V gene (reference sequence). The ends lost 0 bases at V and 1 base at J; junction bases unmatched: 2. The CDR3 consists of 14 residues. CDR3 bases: TGTGCCTGGAGTGTAGGGGGCAGCCAAGAGACCCAGTACTTC. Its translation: CAWSVGGSQETQYF.

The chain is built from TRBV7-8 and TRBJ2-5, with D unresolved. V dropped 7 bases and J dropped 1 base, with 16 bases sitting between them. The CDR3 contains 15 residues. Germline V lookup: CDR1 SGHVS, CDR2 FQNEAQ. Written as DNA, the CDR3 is TGTGCCAGCACCCACAGTGACGGCCGCCAAGAGACCCAGTACTTC. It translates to CASTHSDGRQETQYF. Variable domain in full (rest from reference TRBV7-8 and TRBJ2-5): GAGVSQSPRYKVAKRGQDVALRCDPISGHVSLFWYQQALGQGPEFLTYFQNEAQLDKSGLPSDRFFAERPEGSVSTLKIQRTQQEDSAVYLCASTHSDGRQETQYFGPGTRLLVL.

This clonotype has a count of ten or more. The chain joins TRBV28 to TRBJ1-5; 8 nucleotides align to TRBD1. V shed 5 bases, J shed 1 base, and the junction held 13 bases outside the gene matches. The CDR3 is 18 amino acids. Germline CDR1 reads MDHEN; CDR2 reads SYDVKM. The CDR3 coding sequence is TGTGCCAGCAGTCAAGCACGGACAGGGTCAGTAAGCAATCAGCCCCAGCATTTT. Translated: CASSQARTGSVSNQPQHF.

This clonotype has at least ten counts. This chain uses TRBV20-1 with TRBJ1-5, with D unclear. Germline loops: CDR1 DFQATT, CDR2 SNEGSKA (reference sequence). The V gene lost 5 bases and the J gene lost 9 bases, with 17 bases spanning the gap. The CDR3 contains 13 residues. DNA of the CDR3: TGCAGTGCTTCCCTGGGCTTCGGTCTGCCCCAGCATTTT. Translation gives CSASLGFGLPQHF.

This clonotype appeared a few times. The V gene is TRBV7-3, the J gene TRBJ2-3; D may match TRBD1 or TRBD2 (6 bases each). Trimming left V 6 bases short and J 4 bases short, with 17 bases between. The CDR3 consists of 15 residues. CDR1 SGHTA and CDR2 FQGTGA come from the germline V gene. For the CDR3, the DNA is TGTGCCAGCAGTCCTAGCTGGGGGGCCCCAGATACGCAGTATTTT. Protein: CASSPSWGAPDTQYF.

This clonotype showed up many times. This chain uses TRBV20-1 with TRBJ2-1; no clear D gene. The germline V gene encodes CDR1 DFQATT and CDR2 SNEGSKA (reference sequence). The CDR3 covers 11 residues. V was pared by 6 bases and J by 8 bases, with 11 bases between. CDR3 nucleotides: TGCAGTGCAACCAAGTCGGATGAGCAGTTCTTC. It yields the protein CSATKSDEQFF.

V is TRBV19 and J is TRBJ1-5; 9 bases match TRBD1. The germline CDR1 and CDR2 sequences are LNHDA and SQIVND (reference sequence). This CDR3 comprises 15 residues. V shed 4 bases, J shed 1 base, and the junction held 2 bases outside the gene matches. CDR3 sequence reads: CASSRTGASNQPQHF. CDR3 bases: TGTGCCAGTAGTAGGACAGGGGCCAGCAATCAGCCCCAGCATTTT.

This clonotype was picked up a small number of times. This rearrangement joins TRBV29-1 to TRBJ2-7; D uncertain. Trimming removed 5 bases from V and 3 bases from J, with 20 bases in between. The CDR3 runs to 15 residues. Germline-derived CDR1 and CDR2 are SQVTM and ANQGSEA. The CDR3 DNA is TGCAGCGTTTTTCCAGGTCAAACGTCGGTCTACGAGCAGTACTTC. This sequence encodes CSVFPGQTSVYEQYF.

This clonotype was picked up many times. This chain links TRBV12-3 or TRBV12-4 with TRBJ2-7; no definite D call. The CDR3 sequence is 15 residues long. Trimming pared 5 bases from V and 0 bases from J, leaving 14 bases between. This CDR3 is CASSPTRQISYEQYF. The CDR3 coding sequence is TGTGCCAGCAGTCCCACTCGCCAGATCTCCTACGAGCAGTACTTC.

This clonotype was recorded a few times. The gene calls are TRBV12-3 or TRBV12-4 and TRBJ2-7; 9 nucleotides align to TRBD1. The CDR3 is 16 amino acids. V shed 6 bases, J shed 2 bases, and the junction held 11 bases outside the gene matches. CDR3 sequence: CASSPSGTGSTYEQYF. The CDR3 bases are TGTGCCAGCAGCCCCTCCGGGACAGGGAGTACCTACGAGCAGTACTTC.

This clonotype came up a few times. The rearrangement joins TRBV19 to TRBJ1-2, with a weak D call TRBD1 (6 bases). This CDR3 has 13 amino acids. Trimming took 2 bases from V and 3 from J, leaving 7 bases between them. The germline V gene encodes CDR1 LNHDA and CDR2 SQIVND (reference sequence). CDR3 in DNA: TGTGCCAGTAGTATAAACAGGGACTATGGCTACACCTTC. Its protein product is CASSINRDYGYTF.

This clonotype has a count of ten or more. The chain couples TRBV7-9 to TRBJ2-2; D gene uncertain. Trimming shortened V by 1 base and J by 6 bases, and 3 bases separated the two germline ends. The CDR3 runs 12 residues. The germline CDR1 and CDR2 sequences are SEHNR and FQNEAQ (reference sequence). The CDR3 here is CASSLVPGELFF. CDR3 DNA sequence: TGTGCCAGCAGCTTAGTCCCCGGGGAGCTGTTTTTT.

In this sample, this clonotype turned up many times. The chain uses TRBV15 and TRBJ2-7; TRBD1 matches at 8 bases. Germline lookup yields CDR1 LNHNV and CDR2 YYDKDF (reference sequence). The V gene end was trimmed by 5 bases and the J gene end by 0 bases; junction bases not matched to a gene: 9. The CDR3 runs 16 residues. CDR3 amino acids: CATSGRRGLTSYEQYF. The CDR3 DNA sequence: TGTGCCACCAGCGGACGCAGGGGGCTAACCTCCTACGAGCAGTACTTC.